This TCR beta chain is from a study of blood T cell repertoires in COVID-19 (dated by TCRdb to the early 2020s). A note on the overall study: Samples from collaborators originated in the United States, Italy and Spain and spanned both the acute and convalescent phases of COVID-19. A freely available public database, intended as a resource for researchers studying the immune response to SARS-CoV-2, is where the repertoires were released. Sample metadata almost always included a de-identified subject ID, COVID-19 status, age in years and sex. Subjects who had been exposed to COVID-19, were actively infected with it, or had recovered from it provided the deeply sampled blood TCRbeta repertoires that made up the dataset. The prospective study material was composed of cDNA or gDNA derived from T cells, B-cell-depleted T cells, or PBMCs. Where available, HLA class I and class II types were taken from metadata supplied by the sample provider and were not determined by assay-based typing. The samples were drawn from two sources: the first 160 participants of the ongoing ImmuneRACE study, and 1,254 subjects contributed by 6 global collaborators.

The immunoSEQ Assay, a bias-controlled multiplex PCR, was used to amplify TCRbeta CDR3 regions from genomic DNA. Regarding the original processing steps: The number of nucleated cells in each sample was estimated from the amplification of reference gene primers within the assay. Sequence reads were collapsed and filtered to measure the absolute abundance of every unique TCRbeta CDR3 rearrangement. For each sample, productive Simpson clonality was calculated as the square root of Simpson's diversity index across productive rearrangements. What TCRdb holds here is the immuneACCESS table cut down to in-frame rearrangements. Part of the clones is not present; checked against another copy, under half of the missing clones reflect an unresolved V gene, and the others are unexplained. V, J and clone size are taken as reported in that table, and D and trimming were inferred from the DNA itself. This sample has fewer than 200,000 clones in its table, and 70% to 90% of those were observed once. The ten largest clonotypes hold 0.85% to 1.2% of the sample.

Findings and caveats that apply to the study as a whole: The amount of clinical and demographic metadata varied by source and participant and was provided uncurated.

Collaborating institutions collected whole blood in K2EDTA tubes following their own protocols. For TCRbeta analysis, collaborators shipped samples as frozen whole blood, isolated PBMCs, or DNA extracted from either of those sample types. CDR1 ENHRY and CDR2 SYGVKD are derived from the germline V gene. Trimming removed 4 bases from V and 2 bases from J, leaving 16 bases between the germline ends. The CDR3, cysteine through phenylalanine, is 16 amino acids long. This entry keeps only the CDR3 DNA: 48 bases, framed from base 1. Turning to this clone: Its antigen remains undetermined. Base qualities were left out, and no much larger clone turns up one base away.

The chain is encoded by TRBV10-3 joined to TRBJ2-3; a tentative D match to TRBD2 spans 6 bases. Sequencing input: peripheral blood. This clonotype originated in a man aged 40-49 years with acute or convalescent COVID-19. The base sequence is TGTGCCATCAGTGTAGCTTGGGACTCGTACACAGATACGCAGTATTTT. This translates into CAISVAWDSYTDTQYF.